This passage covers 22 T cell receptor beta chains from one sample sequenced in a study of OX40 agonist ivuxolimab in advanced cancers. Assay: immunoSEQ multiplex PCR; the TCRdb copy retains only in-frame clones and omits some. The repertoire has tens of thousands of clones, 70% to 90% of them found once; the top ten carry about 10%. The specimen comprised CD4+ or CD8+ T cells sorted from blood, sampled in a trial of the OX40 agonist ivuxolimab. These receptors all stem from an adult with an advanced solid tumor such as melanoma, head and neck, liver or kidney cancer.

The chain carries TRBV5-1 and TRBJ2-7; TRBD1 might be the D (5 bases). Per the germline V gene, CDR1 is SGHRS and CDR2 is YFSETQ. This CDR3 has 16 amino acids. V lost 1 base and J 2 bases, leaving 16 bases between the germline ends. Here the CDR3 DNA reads TGCGCCAGCAGCTTGAGCCTCGGCAGGGTCCCCTACGAGCAGTACTTC. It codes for CASSLSLGRVPYEQYF.

The CDR3 region has the DNA TGCGCCAGCACCTCGACAGCAACCGGGGAGCTGTTTTTT. Protein product: CASTSTATGELFF. The chain is built from TRBV5-1 and TRBJ2-2, with D perhaps matching TRBD1 (5 bases). Per the germline V gene, CDR1 is SGHRS and CDR2 is YFSETQ. The CDR3 length is 13 residues. V was pared by 6 bases and J by 5 bases, with 11 bases between.

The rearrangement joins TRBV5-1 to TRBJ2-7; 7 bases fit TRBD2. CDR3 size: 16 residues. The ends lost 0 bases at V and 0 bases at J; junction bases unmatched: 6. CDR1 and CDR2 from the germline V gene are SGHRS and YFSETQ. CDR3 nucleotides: TGCGCCAGCAGCTTGGCCGTCGCTAGCGGCTCCTACGAGCAGTACTTC. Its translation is CASSLAVASGSYEQYF.

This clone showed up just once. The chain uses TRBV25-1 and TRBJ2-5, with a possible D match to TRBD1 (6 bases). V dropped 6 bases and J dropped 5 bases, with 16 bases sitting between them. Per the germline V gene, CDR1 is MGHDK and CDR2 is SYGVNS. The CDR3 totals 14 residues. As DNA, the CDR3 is TGTGCCAGCAGCGAGACTGGGGGCTGGGAGACCCAGTACTTC. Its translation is CASSETGGWETQYF. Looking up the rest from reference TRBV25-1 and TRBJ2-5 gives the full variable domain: EADIYQTPRYLVIGTGKKITLECSQTMGHDKMYWYQQDPGMELHLIHYSYGVNSTEKGDLSSESTVSRIRTEHFPLTLESARPSHTSQYLCASSETGGWETQYFGPGTRLLVL.

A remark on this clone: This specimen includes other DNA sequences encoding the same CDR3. The CDR3 bases are TGTGCCAGCAGCTTAAGAGCGGGGGGGAGCACAGATACGCAGTATTTT. It translates to CASSLRAGGSTDTQYF. This chain links TRBV9 with TRBJ2-3, with TRBD2 matching 10 bases. Germline loops: CDR1 SGDLS, CDR2 YYNGEE. V lost 4 bases and J lost 0; bases outside the gene matches: 5. This CDR3 has 16 residues.

In nucleotides, the CDR3 is TGTGCCTGGAGTTACAGACCCTCCTACGAGCAGTACTTC. Amino acid sequence: CAWSYRPSYEQYF. The genes are TRBV30 and TRBJ2-7; no firm D call. From germline, CDR1 is GTSNPN and CDR2 SVGIG (reference sequence). With 2 bases removed from V and 0 bases from J, the gap between germline ends came to 8 bases. CDR3 size: 13 residues.

The CDR3 DNA follows: TGTGCCAGCAGCCAAGTGGGTTGGGGCACAACAGAACAAGAGACCCAGTACTTC. Translated: CASSQVGWGTTEQETQYF. The chain has TRBV4-2 and TRBJ2-5, with D possibly TRBD1 on 5 matching bases. Trimming pared 1 base from V and 2 bases from J, leaving 20 bases between. Looked up from germline, CDR1 is LGHNA and CDR2 is YNFKEQ. This CDR3 contains 18 residues.

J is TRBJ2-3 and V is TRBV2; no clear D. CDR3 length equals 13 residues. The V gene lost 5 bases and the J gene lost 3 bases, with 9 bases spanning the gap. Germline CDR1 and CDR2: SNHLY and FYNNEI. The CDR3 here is CASSPHRTDTQYF. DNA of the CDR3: TGTGCCAGCAGTCCTCATCGTACAGATACGCAGTATTTT.

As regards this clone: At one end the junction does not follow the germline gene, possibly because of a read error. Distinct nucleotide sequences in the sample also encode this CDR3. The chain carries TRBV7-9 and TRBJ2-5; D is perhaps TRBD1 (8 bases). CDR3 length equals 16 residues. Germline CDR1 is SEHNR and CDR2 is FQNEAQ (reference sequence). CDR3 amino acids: CASSSTWTGRGETQYF. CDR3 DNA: TGCGCCAGCAGCTCCACCTGGACAGGGAGGGGGGAGACCCAGTACTTC.

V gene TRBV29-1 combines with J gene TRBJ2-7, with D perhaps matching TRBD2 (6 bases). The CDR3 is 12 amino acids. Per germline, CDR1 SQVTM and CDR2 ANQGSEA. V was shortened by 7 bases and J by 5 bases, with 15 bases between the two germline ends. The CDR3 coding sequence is TGCAGCGGAATCGGGACTTATGACGAGCAGTACTTC. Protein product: CSGIGTYDEQYF.

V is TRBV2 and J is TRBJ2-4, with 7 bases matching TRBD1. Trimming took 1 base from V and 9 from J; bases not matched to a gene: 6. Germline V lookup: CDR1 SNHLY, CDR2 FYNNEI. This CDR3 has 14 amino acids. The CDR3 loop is CASSEGQGMGIQYF. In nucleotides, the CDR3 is TGTGCCAGCAGTGAAGGACAGGGTATGGGCATTCAGTACTTC.

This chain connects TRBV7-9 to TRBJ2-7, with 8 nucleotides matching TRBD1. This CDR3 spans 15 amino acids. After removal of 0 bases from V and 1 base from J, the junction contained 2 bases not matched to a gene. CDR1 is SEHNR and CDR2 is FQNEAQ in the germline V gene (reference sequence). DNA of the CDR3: TGTGCCAGCAGCTTAGCCGGGGACAGGTCCTACGAGCAGTACTTC. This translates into CASSLAGDRSYEQYF.

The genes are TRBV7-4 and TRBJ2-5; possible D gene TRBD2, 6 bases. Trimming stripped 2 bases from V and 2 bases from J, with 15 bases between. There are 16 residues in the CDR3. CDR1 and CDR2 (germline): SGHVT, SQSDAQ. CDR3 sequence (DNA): TGTGCCAGCAGCTTACGAGATTTTAGCGGTCAAGAGACCCAGTACTTC. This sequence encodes CASSLRDFSGQETQYF.

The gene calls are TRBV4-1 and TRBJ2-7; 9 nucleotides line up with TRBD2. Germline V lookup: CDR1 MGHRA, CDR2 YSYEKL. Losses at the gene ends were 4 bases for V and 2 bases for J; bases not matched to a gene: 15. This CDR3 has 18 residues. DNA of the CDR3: TGCGCCAGCAGCCTACGGGTGCGGGCTAGCGGGACCCCCTACGAGCAGTACTTC. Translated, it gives CASSLRVRASGTPYEQYF.

The CDR3 loop is CASSPNPHTGGWTEAFF. Written as DNA, the CDR3 is TGTGCCAGCAGCCCCAACCCCCACACAGGGGGCTGGACTGAAGCTTTCTTT. This sequence joins TRBV5-5 and TRBJ1-1, with TRBD1 identical over 9 bases. CDR3 length equals 17 residues. Germline V gene lookup returns CDR1 SGHKS and CDR2 YYEKEE (reference sequence). Trimming cost V 4 bases and J 5 bases; bases outside gene matches: 15.

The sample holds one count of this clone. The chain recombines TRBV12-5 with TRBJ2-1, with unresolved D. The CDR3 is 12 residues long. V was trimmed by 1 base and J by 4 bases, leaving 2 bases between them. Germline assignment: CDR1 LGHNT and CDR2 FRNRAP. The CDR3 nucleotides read TGTGCTAGTGGTTTGGGATACAATGAGCAGTTCTTC. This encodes CASGLGYNEQFF. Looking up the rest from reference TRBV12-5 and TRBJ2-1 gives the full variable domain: DARVTQTPRHKVTEMGQEVTMRCQPILGHNTVFWYRQTMMQGLELLAYFRNRAPLDDSGMPKDRFSAEMPDATLATLKIQPSEPRDSAVYFCASGLGYNEQFFGPGTRLTVL.

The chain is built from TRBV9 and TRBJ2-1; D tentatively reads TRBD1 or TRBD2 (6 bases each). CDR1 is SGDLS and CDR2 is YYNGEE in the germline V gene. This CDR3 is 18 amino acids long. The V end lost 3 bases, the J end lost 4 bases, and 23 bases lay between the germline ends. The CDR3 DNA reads TGTGCCAGCAGCGGAGGGAGAGGGGGGCCACCTCCTTACAATGAGCAGTTCTTC. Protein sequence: CASSGGRGGPPPYNEQFF.

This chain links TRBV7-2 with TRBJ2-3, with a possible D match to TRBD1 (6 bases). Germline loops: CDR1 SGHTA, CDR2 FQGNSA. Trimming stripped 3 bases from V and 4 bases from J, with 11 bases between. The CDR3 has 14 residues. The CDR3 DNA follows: TGTGCCAGCAGCTTCGTATACAGGGCAGATACGCAGTATTTT. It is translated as CASSFVYRADTQYF.

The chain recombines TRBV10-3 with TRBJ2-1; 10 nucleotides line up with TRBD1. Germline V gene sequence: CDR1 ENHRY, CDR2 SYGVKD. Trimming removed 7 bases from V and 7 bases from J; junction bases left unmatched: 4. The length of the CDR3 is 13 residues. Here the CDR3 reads CAIIGDRGNEQFF. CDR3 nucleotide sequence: TGTGCCATCATAGGGGACAGGGGTAATGAGCAGTTCTTC.

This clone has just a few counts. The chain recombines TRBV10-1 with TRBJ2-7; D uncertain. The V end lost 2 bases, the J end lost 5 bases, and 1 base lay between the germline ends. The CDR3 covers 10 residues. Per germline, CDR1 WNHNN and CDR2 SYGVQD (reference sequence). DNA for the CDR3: TGCGCCAGCAGTGAGAACGAGCAGTACTTC. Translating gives CASSENEQYF.

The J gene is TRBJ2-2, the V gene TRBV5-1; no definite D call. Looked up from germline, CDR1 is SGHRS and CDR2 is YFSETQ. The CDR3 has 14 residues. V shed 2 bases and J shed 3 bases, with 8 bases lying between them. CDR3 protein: CASSFRQYTGELFF. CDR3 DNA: TGCGCCAGCAGCTTCCGCCAATACACCGGGGAGCTGTTTTTT.

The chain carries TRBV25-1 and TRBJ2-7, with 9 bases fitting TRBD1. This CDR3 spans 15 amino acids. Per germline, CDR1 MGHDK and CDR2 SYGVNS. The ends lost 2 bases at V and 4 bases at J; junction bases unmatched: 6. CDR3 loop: CASSERTGEGYEQYF. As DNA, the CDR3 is TGTGCCAGCAGTGAAAGGACAGGGGAGGGGTACGAGCAGTACTTC.